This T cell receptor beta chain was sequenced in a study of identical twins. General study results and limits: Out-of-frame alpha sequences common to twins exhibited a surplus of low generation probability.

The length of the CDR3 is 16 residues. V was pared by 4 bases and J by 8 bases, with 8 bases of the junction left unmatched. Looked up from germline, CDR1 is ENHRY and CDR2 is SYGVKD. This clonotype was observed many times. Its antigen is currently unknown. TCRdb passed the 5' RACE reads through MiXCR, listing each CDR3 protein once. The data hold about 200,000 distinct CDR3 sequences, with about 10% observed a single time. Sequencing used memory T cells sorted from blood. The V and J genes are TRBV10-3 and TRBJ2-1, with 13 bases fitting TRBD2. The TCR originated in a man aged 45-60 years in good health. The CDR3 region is CAISARGTSGTYEQFF. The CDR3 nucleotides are TGTGCCATCAGTGCTCGGGGGACTAGCGGGACCTATGAGCAGTTCTTC.